This TCR beta chain was retrieved from a study of T-cell reconstitution after alpha-beta-depleted transplantation in children. V gave up 5 bases and J gave up 7 bases; unmatched junction bases: 8. Germline CDR1 reads LNHNV; CDR2 reads YYDKDF (reference sequence). This CDR3 is 15 amino acids long. This clonotype was found a few times. Construction of the TCRbeta library involved unique molecular identifiers. A single record per CDR3 protein comes from TCRdb applying MiXCR to the PCR reads. The sample consists of around 600,000 distinct CDR3 sequences, 8% to 11% of them appearing once. Here the sequenced sample was PBMCs from the stem cell graft donor, taken from the stem cell graft. This chain links TRBV15 with TRBJ1-6, with TRBD1 identical over 7 bases. This TCR came from a human donor who donated a stem cell graft to a child with acute myeloid leukemia. CDR3 in amino acids: CATSGYRGGNSPLHF. CDR3 DNA sequence: TGTGCCACCAGCGGGTACAGGGGTGGAAATTCACCCCTCCACTTT.